This TCR beta chain was profiled in a study of blood T cells in healthy people across ages (dated by TCRdb to about 2015). As for the study more broadly: In model experiments, template switching captured about one uniquely barcoded TCR beta cDNA molecule for every two T cells. The study measured age-related changes in TCR beta repertoire diversity using deep sequencing normalized with unique cDNA molecular identifiers. Donors were grouped into four age groups: young (average about 15 years), middle-aged (around 39), aged (about 60) and long-lived (roughly 80). To avoid experimental bias, donors of different ages were distributed randomly across sequencing lanes. Using the same blood draw, the study looked at two additional independent replicas of 1 million unique cDNA reads for two donors, one aged 18 to 30 and the other aged 80 or older. Broad study findings and their caveats: As age increased, observed TCR beta diversity per million T cells dropped in a roughly linear way, and a significant reduction was already evident by age 40. Compared with the aged group, the long-lived group had more naive CD4+ T cells, fewer expanded clones and increased TCR diversity, suggesting age selection. Because profiling used bulk unsorted PBMCs, naive and antigen-experienced compartments could not be compared conclusively. Total diversity estimates from one million sequenced T cells were considered lower bounds and underestimates. There was a strong correlation between observed TCR beta diversity and the percentage of naive T cells measured by flow cytometry. Because donor CMV infection status was unknown, age-related changes in expanded clonotypes were potentially confounded.

Receptors were amplified or captured by 5' RACE. The sample was run on an Illumina HiSeq 2500. The second PCR ran for roughly 7 to 12 cycles and used a J-beta primer mix along with a sample-barcoded 5' primer. Each TCR beta cDNA molecule received a unique molecular identifier from a template-switch 5' adaptor carrying 12 random nucleotides. At least 2.5 million CDR3-containing paired-end reads were obtained from each sample. First-strand cDNA synthesis was performed from all RNA using the Mint cDNA synthesis kit, with priming by a TRBC-specific oligonucleotide. After uracil-DNA glycosylase treatment, a first 18-cycle PCR used universal primers M1SS and BC2_uni_R on all cDNA. From the authors' description of their analysis: Each sample was normalized by randomly selecting 1 million high-quality reads, each carrying a distinct molecular identifier. Reads with shared molecular identifiers were discarded instead of being binned into consensus sequences. CDR3 identification, clonotype clustering and error correction used MiTCR with a Q25 quality threshold and the strictest error-elimination algorithm. Lower-bound total TCR beta diversity was estimated with a nonparametric unseen species model using Euler transformation. TCRdb trimmed public reads at Q25 via fastp, called clones via MiXCR and kept in-frame beta chains. One record per CDR3 amino acid sequence lists the most common genes and DNA. The V and J calls and clone size are TCRdb's, not the authors'. The sample yields over 1.5 million distinct CDR3 sequences; about 50% were counted once. The top ten hold 2.1% of the sample.

Turning to this clonotype: The clone's antigen remains unknown. No much larger clone is present one base from it, and per-base qualities are unavailable.

Systemically healthy Caucasian individuals from Russia, around 39 in total and aged about 6 to 100 years, were included as donors. About 9.8 milliliters of peripheral blood were drawn from each donor into EDTA-treated Vacutainer tubes. Ficoll-Paque density-gradient centrifugation was used to isolate PBMCs, with at least 6 million per sample. Total RNA was extracted from PBMCs with Trizol reagent, with at least 6 micrograms obtained per sample. Naive CD45RAhigh/CD27high T cell percentages were measured by flow cytometry on a PBMC aliquot from every donor. The germline V and J ends show losses of 1 base and 9 bases respectively, and no gene match explains 13 bases of the junction. CDR1 is given as LGHDT and CDR2 as YNNKEL, both from the germline V gene (reference sequence). The CDR3 covers 18 residues, taking in both the cysteine and the phenylalanine. CDR3 DNA is the only sequence kept; it has 54 bases, read in frame from the first base.

The chain employs TRBV3-1 and TRBJ2-1; 12 bases in the junction line up with TRBD1. The sample taken for sequencing was blood. This receptor was taken from a woman in her forties in good health. CDR3 reads: CASSQGGASGTGGIEQFF. Read as DNA, the sequence is TGTGCCAGCAGCCAAGGTGGAGCCTCCGGGACAGGGGGCATTGAGCAGTTCTTC.